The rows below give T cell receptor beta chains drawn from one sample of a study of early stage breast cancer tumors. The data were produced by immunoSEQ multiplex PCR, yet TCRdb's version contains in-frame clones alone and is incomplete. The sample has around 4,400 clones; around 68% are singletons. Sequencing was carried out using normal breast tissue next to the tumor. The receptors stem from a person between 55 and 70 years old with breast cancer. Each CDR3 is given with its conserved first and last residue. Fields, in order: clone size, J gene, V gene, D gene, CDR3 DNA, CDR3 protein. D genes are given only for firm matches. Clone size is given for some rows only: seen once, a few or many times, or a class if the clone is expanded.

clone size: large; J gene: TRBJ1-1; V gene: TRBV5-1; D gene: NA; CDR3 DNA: TGCGCCAGCAGCTACTCCGGAGACACTGAAGCTTTCTTT; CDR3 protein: CASSYSGDTEAFF
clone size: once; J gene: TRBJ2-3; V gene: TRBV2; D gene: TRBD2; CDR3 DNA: TGTGCCAGCAGTGAGACTAGCGGGGCAGAAGATACGCAGTATTTT; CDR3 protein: CASSETSGAEDTQYF
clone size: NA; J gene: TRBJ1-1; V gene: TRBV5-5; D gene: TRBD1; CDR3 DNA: TGTGCCAGCAGCCTTACGGCAGGGACAGAGCTCATGAACACTGAAGCTTTCTTT; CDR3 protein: CASSLTAGTELMNTEAFF
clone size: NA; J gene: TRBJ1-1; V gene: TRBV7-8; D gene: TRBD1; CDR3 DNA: TGTGCCAGCAGTTTTACGACAGGGTTTTCTGAAGCTTTCTTT; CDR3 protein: CASSFTTGFSEAFF
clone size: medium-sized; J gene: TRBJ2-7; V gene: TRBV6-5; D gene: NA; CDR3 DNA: TGTGCCAGCAGCGTTGAGGCAGACGTTTACGAGCAGTACTTC; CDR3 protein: CASSVEADVYEQYF
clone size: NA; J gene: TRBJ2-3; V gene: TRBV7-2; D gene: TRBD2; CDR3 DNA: TGTGCCAGCAGCGGGACTACCCACGCAGATACGCAGTATTTT; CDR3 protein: CASSGTTHADTQYF
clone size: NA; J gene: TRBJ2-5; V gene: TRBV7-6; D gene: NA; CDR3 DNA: TGTGCCAGCAGCCCATGGGGGAAGACCCAGTACTTC; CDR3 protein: CASSPWGKTQYF
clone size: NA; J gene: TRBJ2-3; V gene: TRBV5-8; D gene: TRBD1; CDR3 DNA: TGTGCCAGCAGCTTGGATCAGGGGGTCACAGATACGCAGTATTTT; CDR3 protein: CASSLDQGVTDTQYF
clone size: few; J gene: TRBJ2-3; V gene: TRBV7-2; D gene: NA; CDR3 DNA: TGTGCCAGCAGCTTAGCGTCTGTCGGGGCAGATACGCAGTATTTT; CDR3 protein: CASSLASVGADTQYF
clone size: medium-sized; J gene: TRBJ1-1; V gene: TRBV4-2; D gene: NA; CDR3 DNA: TGTGCCAGCAGCCTTCTTAGGGTCCTGAACACTGAAGCTTTCTTT; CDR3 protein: CASSLLRVLNTEAFF